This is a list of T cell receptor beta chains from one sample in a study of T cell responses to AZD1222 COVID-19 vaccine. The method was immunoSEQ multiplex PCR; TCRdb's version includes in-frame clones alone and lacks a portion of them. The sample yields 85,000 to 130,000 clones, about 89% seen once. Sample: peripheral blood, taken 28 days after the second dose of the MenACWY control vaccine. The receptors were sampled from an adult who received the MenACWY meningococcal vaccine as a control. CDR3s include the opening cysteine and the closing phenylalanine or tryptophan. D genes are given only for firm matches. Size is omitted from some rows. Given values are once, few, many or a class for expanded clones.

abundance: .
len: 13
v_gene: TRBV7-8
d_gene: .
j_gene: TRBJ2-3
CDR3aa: CASSLDGWDTQYF
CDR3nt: TGTGCCAGCAGCTTAGACGGCTGGGATACGCAGTATTTT

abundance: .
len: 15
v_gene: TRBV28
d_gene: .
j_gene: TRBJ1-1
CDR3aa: CASRSLGGSNTEAFF
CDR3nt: TGTGCCAGCAGATCCCTGGGGGGGAGTAACACTGAAGCTTTCTTT

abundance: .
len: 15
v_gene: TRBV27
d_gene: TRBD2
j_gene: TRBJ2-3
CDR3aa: CASTLAGGNTDTQYF
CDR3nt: TGTGCCAGCACTCTAGCGGGGGGGAACACAGATACGCAGTATTTT

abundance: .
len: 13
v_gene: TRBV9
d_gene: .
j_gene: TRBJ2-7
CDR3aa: CASSLRTDYEQYF
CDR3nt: TGTGCCAGCAGCTTACGGACAGATTACGAGCAGTACTTC

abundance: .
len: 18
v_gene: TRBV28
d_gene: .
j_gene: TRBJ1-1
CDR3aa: CASRVSGGGGWGGTEAFF
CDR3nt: TGTGCCAGCAGAGTATCCGGGGGCGGAGGATGGGGAGGCACTGAAGCTTTCTTT

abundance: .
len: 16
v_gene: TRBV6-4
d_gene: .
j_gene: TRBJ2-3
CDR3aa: CASSDSPGQITDTQYF
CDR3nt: TGTGCCAGCAGTGACTCCCCAGGACAGATCACAGATACGCAGTATTTT

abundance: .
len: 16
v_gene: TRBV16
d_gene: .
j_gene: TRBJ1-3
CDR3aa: CASSRSPTDSGNTIYF
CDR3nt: TGTGCCAGCAGCCGCAGCCCCACAGACTCTGGAAACACCATATATTTT

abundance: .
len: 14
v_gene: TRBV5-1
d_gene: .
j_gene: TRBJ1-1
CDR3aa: CASSVDNRETEAFF
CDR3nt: TGCGCCAGCAGCGTTGACAACAGAGAGACTGAAGCTTTCTTT

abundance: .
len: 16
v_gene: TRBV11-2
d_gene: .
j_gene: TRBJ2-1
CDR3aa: CASSSLSSALYNEQFF
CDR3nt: TGTGCCAGCAGCTCCCTATCTAGCGCTCTTTACAATGAGCAGTTCTTC

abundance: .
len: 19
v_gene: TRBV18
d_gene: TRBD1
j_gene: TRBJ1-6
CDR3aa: CASSPLGTGGARNNSPLHF
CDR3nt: TGTGCCAGCTCACCATTAGGGACAGGGGGCGCGAGGAATAATTCACCCCTCCACTTT

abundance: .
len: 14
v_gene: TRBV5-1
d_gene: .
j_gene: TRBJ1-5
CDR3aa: CASSLRAAGQPQHF
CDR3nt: TGCGCCAGCAGCCTTAGGGCGGCAGGGCAGCCCCAGCATTTT

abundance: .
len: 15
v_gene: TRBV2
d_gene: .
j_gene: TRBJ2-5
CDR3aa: CASSDTTGLKETQYF
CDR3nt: TGTGCCAGCAGTGACACGACAGGCCTGAAAGAGACCCAGTACTTC

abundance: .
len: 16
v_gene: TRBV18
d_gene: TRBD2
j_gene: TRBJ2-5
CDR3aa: CASSPLRAGGTETQYF
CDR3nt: TGTGCCAGCTCACCCCTTAGAGCGGGGGGGACAGAGACCCAGTACTTC

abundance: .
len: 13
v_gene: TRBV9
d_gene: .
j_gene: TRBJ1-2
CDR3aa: CASSAQENYGYTF
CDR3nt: TGTGCCAGCAGCGCCCAGGAAAACTATGGCTACACCTTC

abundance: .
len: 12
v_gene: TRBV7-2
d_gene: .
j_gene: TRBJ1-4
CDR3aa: CASSLDLKKLFF
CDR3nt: TGTGCCAGCAGCTTAGATTTGAAAAAACTGTTTTTT

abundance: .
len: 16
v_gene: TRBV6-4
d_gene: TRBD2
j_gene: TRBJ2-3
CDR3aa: CASSATSGGSTDTQYF
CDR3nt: TGTGCCAGCAGTGCGACTAGCGGGGGGTCCACAGATACGCAGTATTTT

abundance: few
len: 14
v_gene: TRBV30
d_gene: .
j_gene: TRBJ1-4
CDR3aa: CAWSEAAGNEKLFF
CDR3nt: TGTGCCTGGAGCGAGGCGGCCGGTAATGAAAAACTGTTTTTT

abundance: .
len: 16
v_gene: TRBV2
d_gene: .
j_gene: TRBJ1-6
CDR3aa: CASSEESGSYNSPLHF
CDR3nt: TGTGCCAGCAGTGAAGAGAGTGGCTCCTATAATTCACCCCTCCACTTT

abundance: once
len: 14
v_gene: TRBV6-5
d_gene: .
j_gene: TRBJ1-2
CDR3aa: CASSARTAPYGYTF
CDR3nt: TGTGCTAGCAGCGCACGGACAGCGCCATATGGCTACACCTTC

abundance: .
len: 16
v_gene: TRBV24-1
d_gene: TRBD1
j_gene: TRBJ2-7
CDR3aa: CATSDSGTGGGYEQYF
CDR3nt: TGTGCCACCAGTGATTCCGGGACAGGGGGTGGCTACGAGCAGTACTTC

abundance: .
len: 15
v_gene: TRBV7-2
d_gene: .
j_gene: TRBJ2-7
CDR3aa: CASSPGRGSSYEQYF
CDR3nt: TGTGCCAGCAGCCCGGGGAGGGGGAGCTCCTACGAGCAGTACTTC

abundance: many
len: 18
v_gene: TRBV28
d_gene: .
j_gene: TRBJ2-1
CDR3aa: CASSLRGALLSSYNEQFF
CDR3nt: TGTGCCAGCAGCCTCCGCGGGGCCCTTTTGAGCTCCTACAATGAGCAGTTCTTC

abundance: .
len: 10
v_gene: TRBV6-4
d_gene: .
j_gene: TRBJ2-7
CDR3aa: CATPRSEQYF
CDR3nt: TGTGCCACCCCAAGGAGCGAGCAGTACTTC

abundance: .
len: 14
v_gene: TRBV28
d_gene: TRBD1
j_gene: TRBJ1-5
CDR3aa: CASSRRQGYQPQHF
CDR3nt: TGTGCCAGCAGCCGAAGACAGGGCTATCAGCCCCAGCATTTT

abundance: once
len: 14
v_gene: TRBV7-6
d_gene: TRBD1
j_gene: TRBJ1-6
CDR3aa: CASSSDRVASPLHF
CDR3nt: TGTGCCAGCAGCTCGGACAGGGTTGCTTCACCCCTCCACTTT

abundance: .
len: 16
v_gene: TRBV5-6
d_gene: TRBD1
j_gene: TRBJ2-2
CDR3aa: CASSASWTGNTGELFF
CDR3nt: TGTGCCAGCAGCGCTTCCTGGACAGGGAACACCGGGGAGCTGTTTTTT

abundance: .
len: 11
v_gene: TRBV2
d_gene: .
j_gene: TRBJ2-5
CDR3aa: CASTSGETQYF
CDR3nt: TGTGCCAGCACCTCGGGGGAGACCCAGTACTTC

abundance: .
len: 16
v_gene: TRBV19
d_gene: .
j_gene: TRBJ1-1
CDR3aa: CASSISQAGLFAEAFF
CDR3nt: TGTGCCAGTAGTATATCCCAGGCGGGGTTGTTTGCTGAAGCTTTCTTT

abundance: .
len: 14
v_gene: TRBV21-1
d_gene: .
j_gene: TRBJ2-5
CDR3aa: CAGLRDRGAETQYF
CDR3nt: TGTGCCGGATTACGGGACAGGGGTGCGGAGACCCAGTACTTC

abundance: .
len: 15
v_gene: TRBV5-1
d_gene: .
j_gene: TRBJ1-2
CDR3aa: CASSLREGTNYGYTF
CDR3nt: TGCGCCAGCAGCCTAAGAGAGGGGACGAACTATGGCTACACCTTC

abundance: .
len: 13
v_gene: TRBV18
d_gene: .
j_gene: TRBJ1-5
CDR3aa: CASALELNQPQHF
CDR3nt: TGTGCCAGCGCCTTAGAGCTCAATCAGCCCCAGCATTTT

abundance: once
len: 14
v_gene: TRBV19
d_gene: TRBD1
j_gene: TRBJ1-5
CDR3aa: CASSTGTGRQPQHF
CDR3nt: TGTGCCAGTAGTACCGGGACAGGGCGTCAGCCCCAGCATTTT

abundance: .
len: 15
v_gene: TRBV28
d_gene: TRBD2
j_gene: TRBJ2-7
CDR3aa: CASSIWTSGSYEQYF
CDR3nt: TGTGCCAGCAGTATATGGACTAGCGGCTCCTACGAGCAGTACTTC

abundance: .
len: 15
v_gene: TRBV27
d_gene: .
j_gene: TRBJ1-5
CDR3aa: CASSEGGYSNQPQHF
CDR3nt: TGTGCCAGCTCAGAAGGGGGTTATAGCAATCAGCCCCAGCATTTT

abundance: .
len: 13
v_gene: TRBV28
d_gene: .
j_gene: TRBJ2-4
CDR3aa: CASNLGSLGIQYF
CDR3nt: TGTGCCAGCAATTTAGGTAGTCTGGGCATTCAGTACTTC

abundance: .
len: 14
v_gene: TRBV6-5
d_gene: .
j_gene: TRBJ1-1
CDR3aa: CASSSPREGTEAFF
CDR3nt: TGTGCCAGCAGTTCCCCTCGTGAGGGCACTGAAGCTTTCTTT

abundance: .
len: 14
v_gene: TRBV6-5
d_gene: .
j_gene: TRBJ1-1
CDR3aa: CASTYNGAPTEAFF
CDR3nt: TGTGCCAGCACCTATAACGGGGCCCCCACTGAAGCTTTCTTT

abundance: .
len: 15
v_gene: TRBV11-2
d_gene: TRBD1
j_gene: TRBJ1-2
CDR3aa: CASSGGQTPYYGYTF
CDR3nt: TGTGCCAGCAGCGGGGGACAGACCCCTTACTATGGCTACACCTTC

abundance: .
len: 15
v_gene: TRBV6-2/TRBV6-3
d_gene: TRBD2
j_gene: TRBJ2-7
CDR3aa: CASSTSGLAAYEQYF
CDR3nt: TGTGCCAGCAGTACCTCGGGACTAGCGGCCTACGAGCAGTACTTC

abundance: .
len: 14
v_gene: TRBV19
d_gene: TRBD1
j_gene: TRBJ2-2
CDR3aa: CASSQTGDTGELFF
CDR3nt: TGTGCCAGTAGCCAGACAGGGGACACCGGGGAGCTGTTTTTT

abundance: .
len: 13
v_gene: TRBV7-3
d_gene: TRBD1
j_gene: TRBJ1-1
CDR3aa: CASSRTGLGEAFF
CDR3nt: TGTGCCAGCAGCCGGACAGGGCTGGGGGAAGCTTTCTTT

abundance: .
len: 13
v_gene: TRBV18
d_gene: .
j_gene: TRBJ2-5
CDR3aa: CASSPERKETQYF
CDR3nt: TGTGCCAGCTCACCCGAACGAAAAGAGACCCAGTACTTC

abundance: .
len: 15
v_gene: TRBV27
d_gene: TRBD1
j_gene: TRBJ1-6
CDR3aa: CASSWGTGDNSPLHF
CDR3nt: TGTGCCAGCAGTTGGGGGACAGGTGATAATTCACCCCTCCACTTT

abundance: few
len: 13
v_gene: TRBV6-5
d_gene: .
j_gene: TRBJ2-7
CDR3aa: CASRGDVGSEQYF
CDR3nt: TGTGCCAGCAGAGGGGACGTAGGTAGCGAGCAGTACTTC

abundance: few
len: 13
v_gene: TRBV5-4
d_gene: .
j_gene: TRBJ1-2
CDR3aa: CASSLEGQYGYTF
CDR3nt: TGTGCCAGCAGCTTGGAGGGTCAATATGGCTACACCTTC

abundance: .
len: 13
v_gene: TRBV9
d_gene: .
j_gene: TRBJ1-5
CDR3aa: CASSVGPDQPQHF
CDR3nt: TGTGCCAGCAGCGTAGGACCCGATCAGCCCCAGCATTTT

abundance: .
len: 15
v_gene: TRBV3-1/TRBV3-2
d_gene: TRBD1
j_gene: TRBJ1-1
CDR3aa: CASSHGDRTNTEAFF
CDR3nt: TGTGCCAGCAGCCACGGGGACAGGACGAACACTGAAGCTTTCTTT

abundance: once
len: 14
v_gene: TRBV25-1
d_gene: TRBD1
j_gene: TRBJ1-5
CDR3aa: CASSEAGGVQPQHF
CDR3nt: TGTGCCAGCAGTGAAGCAGGGGGCGTTCAGCCCCAGCATTTT

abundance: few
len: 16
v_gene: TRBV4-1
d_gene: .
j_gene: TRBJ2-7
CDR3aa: CASSQDGLGISYEQYF
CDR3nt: TGCGCCAGCAGCCAAGATGGGCTGGGAATTTCCTACGAGCAGTACTTC